These 6 T cell receptor beta chains originate from one sample sequenced in a study of T cells after yellow fever vaccination. TCRdb reprocessed the 5' RACE reads via MiXCR and lists one record per CDR3 protein. The top ten clones hold less than 20% of a sample with approximately 350,000 distinct CDR3 sequences, around 10% of them seen once. The source was PBMCs, collected on the day of the first yellow fever vaccination. The receptors stem from a man between 18 and 35 years old who received the YFV17D yellow fever vaccine.

This clonotype has more than one count but fewer than ten. The chain recombines TRBV12-3 or TRBV12-4 with TRBJ2-2, with D possibly matching TRBD1 (6 bases). There are 16 residues in the CDR3. Between the trimmed V and J ends, which lost 5 bases and 7 bases, there was a span of 20 bases. CDR3 protein: CASSKFAGRGGGELFF. The CDR3 coding sequence is TGTGCCAGCAGTAAATTCGCGGGCAGAGGGGGCGGGGAGCTGTTTTTT.

The chain recombines TRBV20-1 with TRBJ2-3; TRBD2 matches 7 bases. This CDR3 has 16 amino acids. V lost 3 bases and J lost 2; bases outside the gene matches: 11. Germline assignment: CDR1 DFQATT and CDR2 SNEGSKA (reference sequence). Here the CDR3 reads CSASDPLAGVTDTQYF. DNA for the CDR3: TGCAGTGCTAGCGACCCCTTGGCGGGGGTCACAGATACGCAGTATTTT.

The chain has TRBV4-3 and TRBJ2-3, with 11 bases identical to TRBD2. This CDR3 comprises 16 residues. Unmatched junction bases numbered 10, after V lost 3 bases and J lost 8 bases. Germline-derived CDR1 and CDR2 are LGHNA and YSLEER. The CDR3, as DNA: TGCGCCAGCAGCCACGGCCTAGCGGGGGGCCCCCGTACGCAGTATTTT. This gives the protein CASSHGLAGGPRTQYF.

V and J are TRBV2 and TRBJ2-1, with D unresolved. The CDR3 contains 15 residues. Looked up from germline, CDR1 is SNHLY and CDR2 is FYNNEI. Trimming took off 4 bases at V and 0 bases at J, with 10 bases between the two ends. The CDR3 loop is CASSGTASSYNEQFF. The CDR3 region has the DNA TGTGCCAGCAGTGGGACGGCCAGCTCCTACAATGAGCAGTTCTTC.

This clonotype was observed a few times. The chain is built from TRBV10-3 and TRBJ2-3; D is perhaps TRBD2 (5 bases). The CDR3 is made up of 14 amino acids. Trimming removed 4 bases from V and 2 bases from J, with 10 bases in between. CDR1 is ENHRY and CDR2 is SYGVKD in the germline V gene. The CDR3: CAISGRVPTDTQYF. The CDR3 region has the DNA TGTGCCATCAGTGGGCGGGTACCCACAGATACGCAGTATTTT.

This clonotype has more than one count but fewer than ten. This chain connects TRBV7-6 to TRBJ2-3; D is unresolved. Trimming took 1 base from V and 3 from J, leaving 14 bases between them. Germline values: CDR1 SGHVS, CDR2 FNYEAQ. The CDR3 spans 16 residues. The CDR3 region has the DNA TGTGCCAGCAGCTTAGGTTCAGCTGTGGGGACAGATACGCAGTATTTT. Its translation is CASSLGSAVGTDTQYF.